This T cell receptor (beta chain) was identified during a study of T cells expressing NK-cell markers. The CDR3 spans 16 residues. Germline CDR1 is SGHAT and CDR2 is FQNNGV. As regards this clonotype: Its antigen is still unknown.

TCR beta cDNA was made by 5'RACE template switching with UMIs. TCRdb reanalyzed the 5' RACE reads and collapses them to one entry per CDR3 protein, without DNA. Here the sample table reports more than 90,000 distinct CDR3 sequences. Study-level findings and limits: Over 5 donors had dominant NKG2C+ clonotypes that comprised roughly 1.0-7.5% of their CD8+ T cells.

The sequencing input was blood T cells: a sorted CD56 or NKG2C T cell subset, CD4+ or CD8+ T cells, or bulk PBMC T cells (not recorded which). This clonotype was obtained from a woman between 18 and 75 years old in good health. The chain carries TRBV11-2 and TRBJ1-1; TCRdb indicates TRBD1, and absent DNA this call remains unverified. The CDR3 sequence: CASSFFIGVGNTEAFF.